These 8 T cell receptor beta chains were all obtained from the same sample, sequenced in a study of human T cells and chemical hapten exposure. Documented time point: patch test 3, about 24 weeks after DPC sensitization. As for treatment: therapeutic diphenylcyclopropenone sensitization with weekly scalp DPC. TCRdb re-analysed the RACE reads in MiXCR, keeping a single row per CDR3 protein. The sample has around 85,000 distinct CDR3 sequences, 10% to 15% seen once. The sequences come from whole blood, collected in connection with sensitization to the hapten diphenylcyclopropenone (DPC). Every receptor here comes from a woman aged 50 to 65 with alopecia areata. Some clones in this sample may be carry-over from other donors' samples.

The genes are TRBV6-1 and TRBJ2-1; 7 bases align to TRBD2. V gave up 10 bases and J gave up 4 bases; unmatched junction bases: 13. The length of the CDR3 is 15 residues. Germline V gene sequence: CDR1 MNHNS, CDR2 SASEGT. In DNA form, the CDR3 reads TGTGCCACCGACCGGGCGGGAGATTTTTACAATGAGCAGTTCTTC. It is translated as CATDRAGDFYNEQFF.

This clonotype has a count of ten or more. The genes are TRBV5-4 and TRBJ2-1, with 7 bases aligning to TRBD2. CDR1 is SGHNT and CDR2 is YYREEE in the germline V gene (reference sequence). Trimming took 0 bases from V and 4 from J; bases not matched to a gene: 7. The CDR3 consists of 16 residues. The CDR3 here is CASSLAGGSTYNEQFF. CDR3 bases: TGTGCCAGCAGCTTGGCCGGCGGGAGCACTTACAATGAGCAGTTCTTC. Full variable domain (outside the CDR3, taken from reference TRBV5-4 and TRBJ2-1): ETGVTQSPTHLIKTRGQQVTLRCSSQSGHNTVSWYQQALGQGPQFIFQYYREEENGRGNFPPRFSGLQFPNYSSELNVNALELDDSALYLCASSLAGGSTYNEQFFGPGTRLTVL.

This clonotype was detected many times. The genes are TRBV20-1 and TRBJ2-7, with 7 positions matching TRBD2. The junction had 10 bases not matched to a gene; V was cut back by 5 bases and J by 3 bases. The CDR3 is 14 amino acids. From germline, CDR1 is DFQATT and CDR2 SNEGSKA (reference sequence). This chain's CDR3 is CSAPWRAGVYEQYF. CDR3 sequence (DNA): TGCAGTGCTCCGTGGCGGGCGGGGGTCTACGAGCAGTACTTC.

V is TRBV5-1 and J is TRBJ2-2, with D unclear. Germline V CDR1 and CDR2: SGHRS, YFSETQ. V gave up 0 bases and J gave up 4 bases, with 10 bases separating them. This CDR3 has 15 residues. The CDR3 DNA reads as TGCGCCAGCAGCTTGGCCCCCTCGGGCACCGGGGAGCTGTTTTTT. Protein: CASSLAPSGTGELFF.

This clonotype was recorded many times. Here the CDR3 reads CASSSGLPNTGELFF. The CDR3 DNA reads TGTGCCAGCTCATCCGGGCTTCCGAACACCGGGGAGCTGTTTTTT. This chain uses TRBV18 with TRBJ2-2; D remains unclear. Between the trimmed V and J ends, which lost 5 bases and 0 bases, there was a span of 10 bases. In germline, CDR1 is KGHSH, CDR2 LQKENI. The CDR3 length is 15 residues.

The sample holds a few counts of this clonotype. The CDR3 is CASTGSYYEQYF. The CDR3 DNA reads TGTGCCAGCACCGGGAGCTACTACGAGCAGTACTTC. The chain recombines TRBV6-1 with TRBJ2-7; D possibly corresponds to TRBD2 (6 bases). The CDR3 is 12 amino acids. V lost 7 bases, J lost 3 bases, and 10 bases lay in between. Germline CDR1 and CDR2: MNHNS and SASEGT.

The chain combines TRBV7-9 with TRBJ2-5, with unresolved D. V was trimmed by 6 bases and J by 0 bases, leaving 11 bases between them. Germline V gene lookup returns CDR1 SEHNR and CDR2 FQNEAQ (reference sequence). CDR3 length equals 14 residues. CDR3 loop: CASRPSRYQETQYF. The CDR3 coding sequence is TGTGCCAGCAGACCCAGCAGGTACCAAGAGACCCAGTACTTC.

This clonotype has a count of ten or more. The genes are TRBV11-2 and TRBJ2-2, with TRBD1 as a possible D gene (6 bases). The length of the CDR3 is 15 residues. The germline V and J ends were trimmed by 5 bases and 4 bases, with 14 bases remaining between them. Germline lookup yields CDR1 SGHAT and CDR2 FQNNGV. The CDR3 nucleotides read TGTGCCAGCAGCCCCCAGGGGCTAGGCACCGGGGAGCTGTTTTTT. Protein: CASSPQGLGTGELFF.